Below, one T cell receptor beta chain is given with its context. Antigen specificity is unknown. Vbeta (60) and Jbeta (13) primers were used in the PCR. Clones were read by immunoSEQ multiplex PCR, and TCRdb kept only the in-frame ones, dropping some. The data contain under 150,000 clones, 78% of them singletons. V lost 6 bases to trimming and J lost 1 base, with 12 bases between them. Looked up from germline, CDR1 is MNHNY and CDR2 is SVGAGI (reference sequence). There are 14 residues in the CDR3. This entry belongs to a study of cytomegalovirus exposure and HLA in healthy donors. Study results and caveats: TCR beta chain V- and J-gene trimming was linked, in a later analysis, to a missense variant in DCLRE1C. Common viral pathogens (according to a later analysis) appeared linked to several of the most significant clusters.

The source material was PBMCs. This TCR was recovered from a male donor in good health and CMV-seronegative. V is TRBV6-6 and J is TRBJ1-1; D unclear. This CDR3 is CASRHLGENTEAFF. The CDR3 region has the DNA TGTGCCAGCAGGCACCTCGGAGAGAACACTGAAGCTTTCTTT.